This record covers a single T cell receptor beta chain. The entry originates in a study of blood T cell repertoires in COVID-19. Study-wide context: Spain, Italy and the United States supplied samples that represented acute and convalescent COVID-19.

The repertoire was sequenced with immunoSEQ multiplex PCR; TCRdb's copy has only in-frame clones and lacks some. The sample yields about 210,000 clones, 65% to 85% seen once. Germline loops: CDR1 MNHEY, CDR2 SVGAGI. V was trimmed by 6 bases and J by 0 bases, leaving 11 bases between them. This CDR3 has 14 residues. This TCR was recovered from a woman aged 45-65 years with acute or convalescent COVID-19. The genes are TRBV6-5 and TRBJ1-1, with a tentative D call TRBD1 (6 bases). The sequenced sample consisted of peripheral blood. The CDR3 DNA reads as TGTGCCAGCAGACCCGGACAGTTGAACACTGAAGCTTTCTTT. Protein: CASRPGQLNTEAFF.